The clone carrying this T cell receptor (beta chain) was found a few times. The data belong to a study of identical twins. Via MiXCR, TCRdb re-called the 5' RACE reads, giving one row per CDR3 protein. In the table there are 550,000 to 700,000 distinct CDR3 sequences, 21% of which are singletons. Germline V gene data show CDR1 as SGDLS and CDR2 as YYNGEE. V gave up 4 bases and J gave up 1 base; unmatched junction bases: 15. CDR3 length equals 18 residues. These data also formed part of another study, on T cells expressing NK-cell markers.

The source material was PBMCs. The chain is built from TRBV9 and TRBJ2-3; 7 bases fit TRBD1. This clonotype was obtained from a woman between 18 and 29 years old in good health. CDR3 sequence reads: CASSPPTVGGGGTDTQYF. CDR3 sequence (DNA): TGTGCCAGCAGCCCCCCTACGGTAGGGGGCGGAGGCACAGATACGCAGTATTTT.